This T cell receptor (beta chain) is from a study of cytomegalovirus exposure and HLA in healthy donors. Turning to the study itself: The same platform was used for the 90 to 150 validation repertoires and the approximately 670 first-cohort repertoires, a later analysis reported. General study points: While the bulk of TCR sequences proved rare, some public TCRs turned up in many donors. A list of 150 to 200 TCR beta chains associated with cytomegalovirus was given.

As concerns this clone: The target antigen is unknown.

Profiling relied on immunoSEQ multiplex PCR, and the TCRdb table lists in-frame clones only, not all of them. The repertoire holds about 130,000 clones, about nine tenths seen once, with approximately 3.5% in the top ten. Sequenced sample: PBMCs. The receptor's source is a man younger than 45 in good health and CMV-seronegative.

The CDR3 sequence: CASAVTGGREQFF. The CDR3 DNA follows: TGTGCCAGCGCAGTGACAGGCGGTAGGGAGCAGTTCTTC. The gene calls are TRBV6-4 and TRBJ2-1; D might be TRBD1 (6 bases). This CDR3 is built from 13 residues. V was shortened by 8 bases and J by 10 bases, with 18 bases between the two germline ends. CDR1 is MRHNA, CDR2 SNTAGT, per germline.